This note documents a single T cell receptor beta chain sequence. This CDR3 spans 13 amino acids. Trimming shortened V by 6 bases and J by 6 bases, and 11 bases separated the two germline ends. Germline-derived CDR1 and CDR2 are SGHNT and YENEEA. Some clones are missing from TCRdb's copy, which holds only in-frame ones; the method was immunoSEQ multiplex PCR. The sample lists about 130,000 clones, 70% to 90% occurring once. This record comes from a study of cytotoxic CD8 clonotypes in ibrutinib-treated CLL. The gene calls are TRBV11-3 and TRBJ2-2; TRBD1 is a possible D gene (6 bases). The sample consisted of PBMCs, taken after 24 months of ibrutinib treatment. This receptor was identified in a human donor with chronic lymphocytic leukemia. CDR3: CASSYRDPGELFF. Here the CDR3 DNA reads TGTGCCAGCAGTTACAGGGATCCCGGGGAGCTGTTTTTT.